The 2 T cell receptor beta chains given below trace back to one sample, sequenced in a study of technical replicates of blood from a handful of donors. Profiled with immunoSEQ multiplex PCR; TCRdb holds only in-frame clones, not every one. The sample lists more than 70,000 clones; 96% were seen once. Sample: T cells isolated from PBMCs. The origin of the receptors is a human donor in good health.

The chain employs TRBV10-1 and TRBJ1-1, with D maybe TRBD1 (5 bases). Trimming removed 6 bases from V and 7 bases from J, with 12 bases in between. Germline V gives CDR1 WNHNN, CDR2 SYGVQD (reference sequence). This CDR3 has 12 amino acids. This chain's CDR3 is CASRGGTGEAFF. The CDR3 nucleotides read TGCGCCAGCAGAGGAGGGACTGGTGAAGCTTTCTTT.

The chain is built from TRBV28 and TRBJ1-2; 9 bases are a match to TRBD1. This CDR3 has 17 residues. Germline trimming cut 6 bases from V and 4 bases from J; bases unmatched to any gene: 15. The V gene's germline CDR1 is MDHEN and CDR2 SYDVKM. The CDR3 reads CASRPGTGSQGFYGYTF. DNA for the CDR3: TGTGCCAGCAGACCTGGGACAGGGTCACAGGGATTCTATGGCTACACCTTC.